This section outlines one TCR beta chain sequence together with its context. The sample comes from a study of blood T cell repertoires in COVID-19. Whole-study context: The United States, Italy and Spain were the sources of the acute and convalescent COVID-19 samples.

Germline V lookup: CDR1 SGHTA, CDR2 FQGNSA. Deletions cut 4 bases from V and 8 bases from J, with 11 bases between. The length of the CDR3 is 13 residues. Participants, 18 to 89 years old, spanned fewer than 30 US areas. Assignment of participants to cohorts was predicated upon participant-reported clinical history. In the authors' workflow: Using reference gene primer amplification, nucleated cell counts were estimated. The assay was immunoSEQ multiplex PCR, and TCRdb's table has in-frame clones only and misses some. V and J calls and clone size come straight from that table; D and trimming were deduced from the DNA. This table holds 200,000 to 250,000 clones, 85% to 90% found once.

The chain is built from TRBV7-2 and TRBJ1-4; D gene unclear. Sequencing was performed on PBMCs or T cells enriched from blood (not recorded which). This TCR was sampled from a man aged 50-59 years who had been exposed to COVID-19. In nucleotides, the CDR3 is TGTGCCAGCAGCTACAGAACGGGGGAAAAACTGTTTTTT. Its protein is CASSYRTGEKLFF.